Below are 12 T cell receptor beta chains sequenced from a single sample in a study of blood T cell repertoires in COVID-19. Profiled with immunoSEQ multiplex PCR; TCRdb holds only in-frame clones, not every one. Of approximately 90,000 clones listed, about nine tenths are singletons. Sequences were obtained from peripheral blood. These receptor sequences come from a woman aged 70 to 79 with acute or convalescent COVID-19.

This chain joins TRBV5-1 and TRBJ2-2; possibly TRBD1 for D (5 bases). Trimming stripped 4 bases from V and 0 bases from J, with 13 bases between. The germline gives CDR1 SGHRS, CDR2 YFSETQ. This CDR3 has 16 amino acids. CDR3 protein: CASSHQQVANTGELFF. CDR3 DNA: TGCGCCAGCAGCCACCAACAGGTGGCGAACACCGGGGAGCTGTTTTTT.

This clone has only a few counts. The gene calls are TRBV28 and TRBJ1-6; D may be TRBD1 (6 bases). The CDR3 length is 15 residues. CDR1 is MDHEN and CDR2 is SYDVKM in the germline V gene. Trimming removed 5 bases at V and 7 bases at J, with 15 bases between. CDR3 nucleotide sequence: TGTGCCAGCAGTCGGCCGGACAGACGAAATTCACCCCTCCACTTT. It translates to CASSRPDRRNSPLHF.

The chain has TRBV5-1 and TRBJ2-3, with D maybe TRBD1 (5 bases). This CDR3 spans 14 amino acids. Germline values: CDR1 SGHRS, CDR2 YFSETQ. V was pared by 2 bases and J by 5 bases, with 12 bases between. The CDR3 here is CASSFQGTVDTQYF. The DNA for the CDR3 is TGCGCCAGCAGCTTCCAGGGTACGGTAGATACGCAGTATTTT.

The chain joins TRBV3-1 (or the pseudogene TRBV3-2) to TRBJ1-2, with no clear D. CDR1 and CDR2 from the germline V gene are LGHDT and YNNKEL (reference sequence). Trimming pared 1 base from V and 5 bases from J, leaving 8 bases between. The CDR3 length is 13 residues. The CDR3 region is CASSQAFFYGYTF. The CDR3 DNA is TGTGCCAGCAGCCAAGCTTTTTTTTATGGCTACACCTTC.

The rearrangement links TRBV10-3 to TRBJ2-4, with D perhaps matching TRBD1 (5 bases). Germline V lookup: CDR1 ENHRY, CDR2 SYGVKD. The germline V and J ends were trimmed by 7 bases and 5 bases, with 12 bases remaining between them. The CDR3 loop spans 13 amino acids. CDR3 sequence reads: CAIKDMIQNIQYF. The CDR3 nucleotides are TGTGCCATCAAGGACATGATTCAAAACATTCAGTACTTC.

Comments on this clone: The CDR3 end shows no conserved phenylalanine or tryptophan, and so a read error is likely. The DNA is left out, because the CDR3 cannot be placed on it with certainty; the CDR3 is given as TCRdb lists it. The rearrangement joins TRBV6-2 or TRBV6-3 to TRBJ2-7; the table's D gene call, TRBD2, was not cross checked with the DNA. The CDR3 numbers 13 amino acids, ends counted. CDR1 and CDR2 from the germline V gene are MNHEY and SVGEGT. CDR3 loop: CASSTGTRFPTSS.

The chain employs TRBV5-1 and TRBJ1-1, with D uncertain. Germline values: CDR1 SGHRS, CDR2 YFSETQ. V lost 1 base, J lost 1 base, and 8 bases lay in between. The CDR3 has 14 residues. This CDR3 reads CASSLLAGNTEAFF. For the CDR3, the DNA is TGCGCCAGCAGCTTGCTTGCAGGGAACACTGAAGCTTTCTTT.

The chain has TRBV3-1 (or the pseudogene TRBV3-2) and TRBJ1-5; tentatively, D is TRBD1 (5 bases). Germline assignment: CDR1 LGHDT and CDR2 YNNKEL (reference sequence). Trimming cost V 1 base and J 0 bases, with 10 bases left between them. The CDR3 is made up of 16 amino acids. The DNA of the CDR3 is TGTGCCAGCAGCCAAGGGGGCCCTTATAGCAATCAGCCCCAGCATTTT. This codes for CASSQGGPYSNQPQHF.

The CDR3 protein is CASSQPGPDQPQHF. As DNA, the CDR3 is TGTGCCAGCAGCCAACCTGGCCCCGATCAGCCCCAGCATTTT. J is TRBJ1-5 and V is TRBV6-5; D is unresolved. There are 14 residues in the CDR3. The V and J ends lost 6 bases and 5 bases respectively, with 14 bases between them. In germline, CDR1 is MNHEY, CDR2 SVGAGI.

This chain connects TRBV19 to TRBJ2-1, with D possibly being TRBD2 (6 bases). Germline CDR1 reads LNHDA; CDR2 reads SQIVND (reference sequence). Trimming removed 5 bases from V and 10 bases from J, with 21 bases in between. The CDR3 is 15 amino acids. CDR3 in DNA: TGTGCCAGTAGTCCTACCTCTAGAGCTGGGGGGGAGCAGTTCTTC. Protein sequence: CASSPTSRAGGEQFF.

As DNA, the CDR3 is TGTGCCAGCAGTTTATCGGGAGGTCTAAGCTCCTACAATGAGCAGTTCTTC. Its protein product is CASSLSGGLSSYNEQFF. The rearrangement uses TRBV28 and TRBJ2-1, with 7 bases aligning to TRBD2. The CDR3 length is 17 residues. CDR1 is MDHEN and CDR2 is SYDVKM in the germline V gene. V was clipped by 1 base and J by 0 bases; unmatched bases: 6. The full variable domain, completed using reference TRBV28 and TRBJ2-1, is DVKVTQSSRYLVKRTGEKVFLECVQDMDHENMFWYRQDPGLGLRLIYFSYDVKMKEKGDIPEGYSVSREKKERFSLILESASTNQTSMYLCASSLSGGLSSYNEQFFGPGTRLTVL.

The chain carries TRBV6-4 and TRBJ2-2; 8 bases are shared with TRBD1. V lost 6 bases to trimming and J lost 4 bases; unmatched junction nucleotides: 4. The CDR3 has 14 residues. Germline V CDR1 and CDR2: MRHNA, SNTAGT. The CDR3 is CASRADRATGELFF. The CDR3 DNA reads as TGTGCCAGCAGAGCGGACAGGGCCACCGGGGAGCTGTTTTTT.